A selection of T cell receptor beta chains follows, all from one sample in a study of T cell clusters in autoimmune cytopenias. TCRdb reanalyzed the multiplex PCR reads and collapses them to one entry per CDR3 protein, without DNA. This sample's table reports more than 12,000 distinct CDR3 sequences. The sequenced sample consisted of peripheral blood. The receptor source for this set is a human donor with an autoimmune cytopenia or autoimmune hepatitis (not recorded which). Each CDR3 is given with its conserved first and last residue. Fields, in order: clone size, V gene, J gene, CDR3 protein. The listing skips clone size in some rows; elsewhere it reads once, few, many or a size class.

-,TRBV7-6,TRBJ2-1,CYRGGYNEQFF
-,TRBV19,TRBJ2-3,CASSIGASGRTVTDTQYF
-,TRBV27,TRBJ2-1,CASISIFGTGYNEQFF
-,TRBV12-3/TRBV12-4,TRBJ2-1,CATGGLAGYNEQFF
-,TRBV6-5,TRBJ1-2,CASSPRGGGYGYTF
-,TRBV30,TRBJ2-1,CAWSSGIGNNEQFF
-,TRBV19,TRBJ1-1,CASGKIQGTEAFF
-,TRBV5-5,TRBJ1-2,CASSLGQANYGYTF
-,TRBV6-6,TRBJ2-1,CASSEGTSGSNEQFF
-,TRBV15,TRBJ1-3,CATSQQLSGNTIYF
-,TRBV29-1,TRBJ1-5,CSVLDRDNQPQHF
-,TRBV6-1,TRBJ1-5,CASSEFGTGISQPQHF
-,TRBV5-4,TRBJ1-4,CASSIGQGFNEKLFF
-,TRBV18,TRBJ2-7,CASSPAPSGGRKSEQYF
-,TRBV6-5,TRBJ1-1,CASSDDRAAGEVTEAFF
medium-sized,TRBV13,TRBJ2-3,CASSRGGVAGADTQYF
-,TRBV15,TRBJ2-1,CATSRTTPGARNEQFF
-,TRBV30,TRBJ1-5,CAWSEGKDQPQHF
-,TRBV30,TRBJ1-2,CAWMRGGMDGYTF
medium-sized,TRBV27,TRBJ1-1,CASHKGGPNTEAFF
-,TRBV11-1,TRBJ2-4,CASSPYPRLAGGGVDKNIQYF
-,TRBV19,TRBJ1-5,CASSAAGSNQPQHF
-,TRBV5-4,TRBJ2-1,CASSSGRTSYNEQFF
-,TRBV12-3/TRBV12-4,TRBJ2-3,CASSTRDYPQLTDTQYF
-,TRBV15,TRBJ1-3,CATSSANSLGNSIYF
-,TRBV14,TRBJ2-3,CARPGLGADTQYF
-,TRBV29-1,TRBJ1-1,CSVWKGQWTEAFF